This T cell receptor (beta chain) was documented in a study of regulatory T cells in long-lasting Graves disease. Broader study findings: New patients shared some 970 public clonotypes, fewer than the 2,500 to 3,500 shared by persistent patients.

Trimming removed 3 bases from V and 5 bases from J, with 13 bases in between. This CDR3 comprises 13 residues. Germline V gene lookup returns CDR1 DFQATT and CDR2 SNEGSKA (reference sequence). This clonotype appeared many times. Its antigen is not known. Documented time point: newly diagnosed GD, antithyroid drugs for less than 3 months. With RNA extracted from PBMCs as input, the TCR library was made. Assembly of TCR beta libraries relied on iRepertoire HTBI primers together with Arm-PCR of CDR3 regions. Each CDR3 protein gets one entry after TCRdb re-called the multiplex PCR reads with MiXCR. The table has some 330,000 distinct CDR3 sequences, about 11% seen once; the top ten hold about 19%. This sample also appeared in a second study, on T cells in Graves' hyperthyroidism and ophthalmopathy. As that report states: Blood shared most expanded thyroid clonotypes above 0.001.

This TCR derives from a woman aged 18-30 years with Graves disease. The chain has TRBV20-1 and TRBJ2-5; D is ambiguous. The material was peripheral blood mononuclear cells (PBMCs), obtained at new diagnosis, from a patient treated with antithyroid drugs. CDR3 DNA: TGCAGTGCTAGGGTCCCGTCGAGGGAGACCCAGTACTTC. Its protein product is CSARVPSRETQYF.